This TCR beta chain was observed in a study of shared clonotypes between healthy human individuals. In its sample, this clone was seen once. TCRdb keeps only in-frame clones here, not all; method: immunoSEQ multiplex PCR. The table lists some 500,000 clones, approximately 94% of them singletons, with about 0.067% in the top ten. Germline lookup yields CDR1 MNHNS and CDR2 SASEGT. The ends lost 2 bases at V and 1 base at J; junction bases unmatched: 8. The CDR3 runs 18 residues. Sequencing used naive CD4+ T cells sorted from blood. Subset noted: CD45RA+ positively selected. The clonotype originates from a woman in her twenties or thirties in good health. V is TRBV6-1 and J is TRBJ2-2, with 9 bases identical to TRBD1. CDR3 loop: CASSESYPGQGNTGELFF. The DNA for the CDR3 is TGTGCCAGCAGTGAATCTTACCCGGGACAGGGGAACACCGGGGAGCTGTTTTTT.